This entry concerns a single T cell receptor beta chain. Expressed TCRB transcripts were sequenced, since all the RNA that had been isolated was reverse transcribed. Repertoires were generated with immunoSEQ multiplex PCR, while TCRdb's copy carries only in-frame clones and drops some. Of over 350,000 clones in the sample, more than 12% were seen once. This sample was included in a study of beta chain features in type 1 diabetes. After removal of 5 bases from V and 1 base from J, the junction contained 6 bases not matched to a gene. The length of the CDR3 is 15 residues. Germline V gene lookup returns CDR1 LNHDA and CDR2 SQIVND (reference sequence). Sorting that relied on CD45RO/CCR7/CD25/CD127/CD95/CD27 yielded CD4+ naive, central memory, regulatory and stem cell-like memory cells.

The sample taken for sequencing was naive CD4+ T cells from blood. The receptor was derived from a woman younger than 35 in good health. The chain has TRBV19 and TRBJ2-3, with 7 bases aligning to TRBD1. For the CDR3, the DNA is TGTGCCAGTAGTCCTGGGACAGTACGCACAGATACGCAGTATTTT. Residues: CASSPGTVRTDTQYF.